A single sample gave rise to the 16 T cell receptor beta chains below, sequenced in a study of prognosis after radiotherapy for stage I lung cancer. It was by two-round multiplex PCR that TCR beta CDR3 was amplified from genomic DNA. Primers specific to each TRBV and TRBJ gene drove first-round PCR. Via MiXCR, TCRdb re-called the multiplex PCR reads, giving one row per CDR3 protein. The repertoire has 10,000 to 15,000 distinct CDR3 sequences, 54% of them found once; the top ten carry more than 20%. Sequences were derived from PBMCs, sampled before or after stereotactic body radiation therapy (not recorded which). The source is a donor over 45 with non-small cell lung cancer.

The chain combines TRBV6-1 with TRBJ2-7, with 12 bases aligning to TRBD2. Unmatched junction bases numbered 3, after V lost 3 bases and J lost 3 bases. This CDR3 spans 15 amino acids. Germline CDR1 is MNHNS and CDR2 is SASEGT. Here the CDR3 reads CASSDKTSGSYEQYF. The CDR3 DNA is TGTGCCAGCAGTGACAAGACTAGCGGGAGCTACGAGCAGTACTTC.

By share of the sample, this clonotype is medium-sized. The chain carries TRBV24-1 and TRBJ2-1; perhaps TRBD2 as D (6 bases). The V gene's germline CDR1 is KGHDR and CDR2 SFDVKD. Trimming cost V 4 bases and J 6 bases, with 9 bases left between them. This CDR3 has 13 residues. The DNA for the CDR3 is TGTGCCACCAGTGAACTAGCAAGCAATGAGCAGTTCTTC. Its protein is CATSELASNEQFF.

On this clonotype itself: An end of the junction does not agree with germline; a read error may underlie this. The chain carries TRBV20-1 and TRBJ1-5; no clear D. Germline-derived CDR1 and CDR2 are DFQATT and SNEGSKA (reference sequence). This CDR3 region has 16 residues. The CDR3 loop is CSASRPARGSNQTQHF. Here the CDR3 DNA reads TGCAGTGCTAGTAGGCCTGCACGAGGGAGCAATCAGACCCAGCATTTC.

The rearrangement uses TRBV5-1 and TRBJ2-2; D call uncertain. CDR1 and CDR2 from the germline V gene are SGHRS and YFSETQ. V shed 5 bases and J shed 8 bases, with 16 bases lying between them. The CDR3 consists of 14 residues. The DNA of the CDR3 is TGCGCCAGCAGAGGAATCCGTGGAATTGGGGAGCTGTTTTTT. It translates to CASRGIRGIGELFF. The whole variable domain, filled in from reference TRBV5-1 and TRBJ2-2, reads KAGVTQTPRYLIKTRGQQVTLSCSPISGHRSVSWYQQTPGQGLQFLFEYFSETQRNKGNFPGRFSGRQFSNSRSEMNVSTLELGDSALYLCASRGIRGIGELFFGEGSRLTVL.

The rearrangement joins TRBV20-1 to TRBJ2-3; possibly TRBD1 for D (6 bases). Germline V gives CDR1 DFQATT, CDR2 SNEGSKA (reference sequence). V gave up 0 bases and J gave up 4 bases, with 20 bases separating them. The length of the CDR3 is 17 residues. CDR3 sequence reads: CSARDFSQGPAADTQYF. The CDR3 bases are TGCAGTGCTAGAGACTTTTCACAGGGCCCGGCCGCAGATACGCAGTATTTT.

Comment on this clonotype: A read error is the likely source, as a far larger clone sits one nucleotide away. The chain carries TRBV6-4 and TRBJ2-1, with D possibly matching TRBD2 (6 bases). CDR1 and CDR2 from the germline V gene are MRHNA and SNTAGT. This CDR3 contains 14 residues. Trimming pared 10 bases from V and 7 bases from J, leaving 20 bases between. The DNA for the CDR3 is TGTGCCACAAGGAGGGGAGTGCCTGGGAATGAGCAGTTCTTC. As protein: CATRRGVPGNEQFF.

Details on this clonotype: Since a far larger clone is one base different, this is likely a read error. The chain is built from TRBV30 and TRBJ1-4; 9 bases are shared with TRBD1. The end of the DNA is better explained by TRBJ1-6, so the J call may be wrong. The CDR3 has 14 amino acids. The germline V gene has CDR1 GTSNPN and CDR2 SVGIG (reference sequence). The CDR3 nucleotides read TGTGCCTGGGGGACAGGGCTGAATAATTCAACCCTCCACTTT. This encodes CAWGTGLNNSTLHF.

The gene calls are TRBV6-1 and TRBJ1-6; no firm D call. Germline V gene sequence: CDR1 MNHNS, CDR2 SASEGT. Trimming shortened V by 6 bases and J by 2 bases, and 8 bases separated the two germline ends. This CDR3 has 14 residues. CDR3 DNA: TGTGCCAGCAGCTCAGGCCCCTATAATTCACCCCTCCACTTT. This translates into CASSSGPYNSPLHF.

V and J are TRBV2 and TRBJ2-2; D may be TRBD1 (6 bases). With 6 bases removed from V and 12 bases from J, the gap between germline ends came to 20 bases. The CDR3 covers 14 residues. The germline V gene encodes CDR1 SNHLY and CDR2 FYNNEI. CDR3 sequence (DNA): TGTGCCAGCAGGACAGGAGGAAACACCTGGCAGCTGTTTTTT. Its protein is CASRTGGNTWQLFF.

This sequence joins TRBV20-1 and TRBJ1-1; the match to TRBD1 covers 7 bases. The J call could be wrong; TRBJ1-6 is a better fit for the DNA end. The CDR3 totals 14 residues. CDR1 is DFQATT, CDR2 SNEGSKA, per germline (reference sequence). This CDR3 reads CSAKGAMDVSPLHF. The CDR3 coding sequence is TGCAGTGCTAAGGGGGCCATGGATGTTTCACCCCTCCACTTT.

By share of the sample, this clonotype is medium-sized. This chain joins TRBV18 and TRBJ1-1; tentatively, D is TRBD1 (5 bases). The CDR3 has 14 amino acids. V shed 2 bases and J shed 4 bases, with 11 bases lying between them. Germline lookup yields CDR1 KGHSH and CDR2 LQKENI. This chain's CDR3 is CASSPTQGGTEAFF. In nucleotides, the CDR3 is TGTGCCAGCTCACCAACGCAGGGTGGCACTGAAGCTTTCTTT.

This clonotype was observed many times. The gene calls are TRBV20-1 and TRBJ1-1; possibly TRBD1 for D (5 bases). The CDR3 runs 14 residues. CDR1 and CDR2 (germline): DFQATT, SNEGSKA (reference sequence). V lost 0 bases and J lost 5, with 13 bases in between. DNA for the CDR3: TGCAGTGCTAGAGATTGGTCCAGGGAAACTGAAGCTTTCTTT. Its translation: CSARDWSRETEAFF.

Ten or more counts support this clonotype. This chain joins TRBV2 and TRBJ2-5, with 9 positions matching TRBD1. Germline V lookup: CDR1 SNHLY, CDR2 FYNNEI. This CDR3 has 14 amino acids. The V and J ends lost 6 bases and 4 bases, in that order; junction bases with no gene match: 6. CDR3 residues: CASRKQGARETQYF. The CDR3 region has the DNA TGTGCCAGCAGAAAACAGGGGGCGAGAGAGACCCAGTACTTC.

This clonotype was found many times. The chain carries TRBV10-3 and TRBJ1-1; D might be TRBD1 (6 bases). V was clipped by 6 bases and J by 1 base, with 6 bases between them. CDR3 length: 12 amino acids. CDR1 and CDR2 (germline): ENHRY, SYGVKD. The CDR3 loop is CAIRQGNTEAFF. In DNA form, the CDR3 reads TGTGCCATCAGACAGGGGAACACTGAAGCTTTCTTT.

Worth noting for this clonotype: This could be a read error, since a much larger clone is one nucleotide away. The chain has TRBV5-1 and TRBJ2-7; the D is unclear. Trimming left V 0 bases short and J 7 bases short, with 11 bases between. Germline lookup yields CDR1 SGHRS and CDR2 YFSETQ. The CDR3 is 13 residues long. The CDR3 reads CASSLAWVGEQYF. CDR3 DNA sequence: TGCGCCAGCAGCTTGGCGTGGGTAGGGGAGCAGTACTTC.

The chain links TRBV6-2 or TRBV6-3 to TRBJ2-3; tentative D call: TRBD1 (5 bases). CDR1 is MNHEY and CDR2 is SVGEGT in the germline V gene. V was trimmed by 9 bases and J by 4 bases, leaving 14 bases between them. The CDR3 runs to 13 residues. The CDR3 sequence: CARHGHSPDTQYF. The CDR3 nucleotides read TGTGCCAGACATGGACATTCCCCAGATACGCAGTATTTT.